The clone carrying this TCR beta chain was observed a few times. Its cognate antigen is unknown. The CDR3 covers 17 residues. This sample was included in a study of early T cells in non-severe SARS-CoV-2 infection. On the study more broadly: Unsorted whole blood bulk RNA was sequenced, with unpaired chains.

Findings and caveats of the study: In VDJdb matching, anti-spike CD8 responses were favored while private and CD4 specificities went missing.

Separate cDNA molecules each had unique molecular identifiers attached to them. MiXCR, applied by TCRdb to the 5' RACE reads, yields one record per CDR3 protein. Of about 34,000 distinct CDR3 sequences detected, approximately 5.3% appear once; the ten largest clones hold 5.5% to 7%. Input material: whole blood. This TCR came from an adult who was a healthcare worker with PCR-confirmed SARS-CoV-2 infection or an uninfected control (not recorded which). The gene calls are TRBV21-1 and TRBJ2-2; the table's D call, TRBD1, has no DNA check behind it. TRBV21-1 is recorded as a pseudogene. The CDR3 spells CASHCWWRGSYSGELFF. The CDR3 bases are TGTGCCAGCCACTGTTGGTGGAGGGGGAGTTACTCCGGGGAGCTGTTTTTT.